Listed below are T cell receptor beta chains from one sample, sequenced in a study of synovial regulatory T cells in juvenile arthritis. Sequenced by immunoSEQ multiplex PCR; TCRdb stores in-frame clones only, minus some. The sample's table shows some 6,000 clones. The sample was Treg cells from blood. The receptor set was obtained from a donor between 2 and 29 years old with juvenile idiopathic arthritis. Both conserved end residues are part of each CDR3.

j_call: TRBJ2-7
cdr3_length: 14
v_call: TRBV4-3
cdr3_aa: CASSQDPGLTEQYF

j_call: TRBJ2-5
cdr3_length: 15
v_call: TRBV5-4
cdr3_aa: CASSFTGAVRETQYF

j_call: TRBJ2-1
cdr3_length: 12
v_call: TRBV7-2
cdr3_aa: CASSLALEGQFF

j_call: TRBJ2-2
cdr3_length: 18
v_call: TRBV5-4
cdr3_aa: CASNPGPTGNWDTGELFF

j_call: TRBJ2-1
cdr3_length: 16
v_call: TRBV5-4
cdr3_aa: CATGTSGVSSYNEQFF

j_call: TRBJ1-3
cdr3_length: 14
v_call: TRBV28
cdr3_aa: CASSFIGYGNTIYF

j_call: TRBJ2-7
cdr3_length: 13
v_call: TRBV2
cdr3_aa: CASQGGQDYEQYF

j_call: TRBJ2-2
cdr3_length: 16
v_call: TRBV5-4
cdr3_aa: CASSSQITGNTGELFF

j_call: TRBJ2-7
cdr3_length: 14
v_call: TRBV9
cdr3_aa: CASSVASSSYEQYF

j_call: TRBJ1-4
cdr3_length: 14
v_call: TRBV5-1
cdr3_aa: CASSLTASNEKLFF

j_call: TRBJ1-5
cdr3_length: 14
v_call: TRBV6-4
cdr3_aa: CASSDETGNQPQHF

j_call: TRBJ1-1
cdr3_length: 14
v_call: TRBV5-1
cdr3_aa: CASSLVGQNTEAFF

j_call: TRBJ2-2
cdr3_length: 15
v_call: TRBV28
cdr3_aa: CASSLKSFISGELFF

j_call: TRBJ1-5
cdr3_length: 16
v_call: TRBV7-2
cdr3_aa: CASSLVGSGVDQPQHF

j_call: TRBJ1-1
cdr3_length: 13
v_call: TRBV9
cdr3_aa: CASSWSVNTEAFF

j_call: TRBJ2-3
cdr3_length: 13
v_call: TRBV7-2
cdr3_aa: CASILWGSDTQYF

j_call: TRBJ1-1
cdr3_length: 13
v_call: TRBV29-1
cdr3_aa: CSSRQGPNTEAFF

j_call: TRBJ2-2
cdr3_length: 17
v_call: TRBV19
cdr3_aa: CASRGIINGANTGELFF

j_call: TRBJ2-1
cdr3_length: 17
v_call: TRBV7-2
cdr3_aa: CASKAAGPSSSYNEQFF

j_call: TRBJ2-7
cdr3_length: 14
v_call: TRBV7-2
cdr3_aa: CASSPGTLSYEQYF

j_call: TRBJ1-4
cdr3_length: 14
v_call: TRBV7-9
cdr3_aa: CASANRVLDEKLFF

j_call: TRBJ1-1
cdr3_length: 17
v_call: TRBV5-6
cdr3_aa: CASSTRKTGLGNTEAFF

j_call: TRBJ2-1
cdr3_length: 16
v_call: TRBV7-2
cdr3_aa: CASSLVPAGVGNEQFF

j_call: TRBJ2-7
cdr3_length: 15
v_call: TRBV7-8
cdr3_aa: CASSFDLRGSYEQYF

j_call: TRBJ2-1
cdr3_length: 17
v_call: TRBV4-1
cdr3_aa: CASSQVSSGSSYNEQFF

j_call: TRBJ2-3
cdr3_length: 13
v_call: TRBV5-1
cdr3_aa: CASSLVPGDTQYF

j_call: TRBJ2-7
cdr3_length: 15
v_call: TRBV5-1
cdr3_aa: CASSLADRASYEQYF

j_call: TRBJ1-1
cdr3_length: 14
v_call: TRBV5-6
cdr3_aa: CASSRDRVQSEAFF

j_call: TRBJ1-3
cdr3_length: 17
v_call: TRBV11-2
cdr3_aa: CASSLVPLTYSGNTIYF

j_call: TRBJ2-6
cdr3_length: 16
v_call: TRBV2
cdr3_aa: CASRPRGASGANVLTF

j_call: TRBJ1-5
cdr3_length: 16
v_call: TRBV7-9
cdr3_aa: CASSSGQGGWRQPQHF

j_call: TRBJ1-5
cdr3_length: 17
v_call: TRBV28
cdr3_aa: CASSLFRPTQGNQPQHF

j_call: TRBJ1-5
cdr3_length: 15
v_call: TRBV4-1
cdr3_aa: CASSPTGQTYQPQHF

j_call: TRBJ1-5
cdr3_length: 16
v_call: TRBV28
cdr3_aa: CASSFSGQGMGQPQHF

j_call: TRBJ1-4
cdr3_length: 15
v_call: TRBV7-9
cdr3_aa: CASSSYRGPLEKLFF